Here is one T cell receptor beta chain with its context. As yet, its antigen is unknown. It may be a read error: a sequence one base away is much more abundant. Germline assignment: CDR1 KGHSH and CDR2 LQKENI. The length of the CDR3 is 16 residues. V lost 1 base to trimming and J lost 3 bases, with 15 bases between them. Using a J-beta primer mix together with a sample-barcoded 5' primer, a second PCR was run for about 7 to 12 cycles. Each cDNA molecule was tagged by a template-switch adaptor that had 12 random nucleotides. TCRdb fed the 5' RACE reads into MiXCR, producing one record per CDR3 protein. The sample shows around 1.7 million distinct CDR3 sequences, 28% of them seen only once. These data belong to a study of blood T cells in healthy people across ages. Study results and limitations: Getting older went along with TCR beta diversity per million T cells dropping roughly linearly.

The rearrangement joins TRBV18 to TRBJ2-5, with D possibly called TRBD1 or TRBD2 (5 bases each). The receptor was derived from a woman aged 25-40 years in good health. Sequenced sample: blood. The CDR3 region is CASSPRSGRRKETQYF. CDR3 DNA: TGTGCCAGCTCACCACGGTCGGGACGGCGGAAAGAGACCCAGTACTTC.